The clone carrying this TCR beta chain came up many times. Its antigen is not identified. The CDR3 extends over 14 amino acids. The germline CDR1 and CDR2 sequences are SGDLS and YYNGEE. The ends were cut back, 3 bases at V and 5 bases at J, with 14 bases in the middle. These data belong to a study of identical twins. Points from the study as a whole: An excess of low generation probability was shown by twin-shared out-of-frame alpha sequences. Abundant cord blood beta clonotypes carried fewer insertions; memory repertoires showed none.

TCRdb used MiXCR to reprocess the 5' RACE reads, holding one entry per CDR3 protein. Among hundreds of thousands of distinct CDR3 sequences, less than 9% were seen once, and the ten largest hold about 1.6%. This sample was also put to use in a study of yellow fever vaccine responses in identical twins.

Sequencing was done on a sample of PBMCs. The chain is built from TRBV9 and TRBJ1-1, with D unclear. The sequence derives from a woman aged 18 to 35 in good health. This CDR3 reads CASSEDPLGTEAFF. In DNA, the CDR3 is TGTGCCAGCAGCGAGGACCCCCTTGGGACTGAAGCTTTCTTT.